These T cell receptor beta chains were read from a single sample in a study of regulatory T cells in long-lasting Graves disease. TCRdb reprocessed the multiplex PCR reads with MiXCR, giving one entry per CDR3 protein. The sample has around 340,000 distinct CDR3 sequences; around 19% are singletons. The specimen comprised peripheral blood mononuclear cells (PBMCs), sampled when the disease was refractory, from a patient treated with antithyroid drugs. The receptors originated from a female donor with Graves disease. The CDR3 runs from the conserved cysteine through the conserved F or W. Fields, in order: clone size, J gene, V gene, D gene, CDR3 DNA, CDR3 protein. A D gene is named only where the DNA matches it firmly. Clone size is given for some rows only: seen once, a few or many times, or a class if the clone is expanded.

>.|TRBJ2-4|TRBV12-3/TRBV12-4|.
TGTGCCAGCAGTCCTCCTACAGGGTTGCAGTACTTC
CASSPPTGLQYF
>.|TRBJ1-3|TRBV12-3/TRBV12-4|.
TGTGCCAGCAGCCCGCAGGGACTCCCTGGAAACACCATATATTTT
CASSPQGLPGNTIYF
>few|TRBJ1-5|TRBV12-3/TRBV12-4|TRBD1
TGTGCCAGCAGTTTAGGCAGGGGGCGCAATCAGCCCCAGCATTTT
CASSLGRGRNQPQHF
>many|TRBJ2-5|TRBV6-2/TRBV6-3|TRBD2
TGTGCCAGCAGTCCTTTGAAGCGGGATAAAGGGTTGAGAAGGGAGGCCCAGTACTTC
CASSPLKRDKGLRREAQYF
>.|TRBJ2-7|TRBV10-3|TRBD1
TGTGCCATCAGTGAGACGCCGGGACAGGGGGCTGGCGAGCAGTACTTC
CAISETPGQGAGEQYF
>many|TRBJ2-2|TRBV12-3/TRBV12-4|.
TGTGCCAGCAGTCCTGGCGCGGGGACCGGGGAGCTGTTTTTT
CASSPGAGTGELFF
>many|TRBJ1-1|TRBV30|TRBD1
TGTGCCTGGAGTCCCGGGACAGATTGGGATGAGCACACTGAAGCTTTCTTT
CAWSPGTDWDEHTEAFF
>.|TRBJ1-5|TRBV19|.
TGTGCCAGTAGTATCGGAGGTTCAGGACAGCCCCAGCATTTT
CASSIGGSGQPQHF
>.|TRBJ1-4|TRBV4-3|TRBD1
TGCGCCAGCAGCCAAGTTACAGGGGGAAAACTGTTTTTT
CASSQVTGGKLFF
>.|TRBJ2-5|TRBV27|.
TGTGCCAGCAGTTTATCAGAGACCCAAGAGACCCAGTACTTC
CASSLSETQETQYF